The 21 T cell receptor beta chains presented below share a single source sample, sequenced in a study of T-cell memory formation after mild COVID-19. A single record per CDR3 protein comes from TCRdb applying MiXCR to the 5' RACE reads. The table has roughly 450,000 distinct CDR3 sequences, roughly 18% seen once. The specimen sequenced was PBMCs or a T cell subset sorted from them (not recorded which). All receptors derive from an adult woman who had mild COVID-19 (a few samples of this study predate the infection). Cell type and time point are not known.

This clonotype was observed a handful of times. The chain joins TRBV19 to TRBJ2-7; D ambiguous. The V gene's germline CDR1 is LNHDA and CDR2 SQIVND (reference sequence). CDR3 size: 14 residues. V shed 5 bases and J shed 2 bases, with 13 bases lying between them. CDR3 in amino acids: CASSGLGRPYEQYF. The CDR3 nucleotides are TGTGCCAGTAGTGGGTTGGGCAGACCCTACGAGCAGTACTTC.

This clonotype was seen a handful of times. The CDR3, as DNA: TGCAGCGTTGAGCGTAGCGGCGAGCAGTACTTC. This translates into CSVERSGEQYF. This chain connects TRBV29-1 to TRBJ2-7, with a weak D call TRBD2 (6 bases). The V gene lost 3 bases and the J gene lost 6 bases, with 9 bases spanning the gap. Germline CDR1 SQVTM, CDR2 ANQGSEA. The CDR3 is 11 residues long.

This clonotype has ten or more counts. The chain employs TRBV5-1 and TRBJ1-1; TRBD1 agrees at 9 bases. Germline CDR1 SGHRS, CDR2 YFSETQ. Trimming at V came to 0 bases and at J to 11 bases, leaving 2 bases not matched to a gene. The CDR3 is 12 residues long. The chain's CDR3 is CASSLGTGEAFF. The CDR3 DNA reads as TGCGCCAGCAGCTTGGGGACAGGGGAGGCTTTCTTT.

The chain combines TRBV10-3 with TRBJ2-5; 8 bases fit TRBD2. There are 14 residues in the CDR3. Germline CDR1 ENHRY, CDR2 SYGVKD. Unmatched junction bases numbered 4, after V lost 3 bases and J lost 4 bases. CDR3 sequence: CAISEAGEGETQYF. The CDR3 region has the DNA TGTGCCATCAGTGAAGCGGGGGAGGGAGAGACCCAGTACTTC.

This clonotype was observed at least ten times. The genes are TRBV15 and TRBJ1-5, with TRBD1 matching over 8 bases. CDR1 and CDR2 from the germline V gene are LNHNV and YYDKDF (reference sequence). CDR3 length: 17 amino acids. V lost 4 bases, J lost 7 bases, and 15 bases stayed unmatched. CDR3 protein: CATSKSGAGGVRQPQHF. CDR3 coding DNA: TGTGCCACCAGCAAAAGCGGGGCAGGGGGCGTTAGGCAGCCCCAGCATTTT.

This clonotype was detected only a few times. The rearrangement uses TRBV29-1 and TRBJ1-5; 7 bases map to TRBD1. The J segment lost 1 base and the V segment lost 6 bases, leaving 9 bases of the junction unmatched. CDR3 length equals 15 residues. Looked up from germline, CDR1 is SQVTM and CDR2 is ANQGSEA. CDR3 coding DNA: TGCAGCGTCTCGTGGACAGGCAGGAGCAATCAGCCCCAGCATTTT. This translates into CSVSWTGRSNQPQHF.

This clonotype was detected only a few times. The gene calls are TRBV6-2 or TRBV6-3 and TRBJ1-1, with D maybe TRBD1 (5 bases). Trimming cost V 6 bases and J 0 bases, with 14 bases left between them. The CDR3 has 15 amino acids. CDR1 is MNHEY and CDR2 is SVGEGT in the germline V gene. DNA for the CDR3: TGTGCCAGCAGCCCGACGACAGTCCTGAACACTGAAGCTTTCTTT. It codes for CASSPTTVLNTEAFF.

The chain employs TRBV12-3 or TRBV12-4 and TRBJ2-3, with D hard to call. The length of the CDR3 is 15 residues. The V end lost 5 bases, the J end lost 0 bases, and 12 bases lay between the germline ends. This chain's CDR3 is CASSLFAASTDTQYF. As DNA, the CDR3 is TGTGCCAGCAGTCTTTTTGCAGCTAGCACAGATACGCAGTATTTT.

This clonotype was detected a few times. The chain employs TRBV7-9 and TRBJ2-7; 10 nucleotides match TRBD2. The CDR3 consists of 16 residues. In germline, CDR1 is SEHNR, CDR2 FQNEAQ (reference sequence). The V gene end was trimmed by 5 bases and the J gene end by 2 bases; junction bases not matched to a gene: 9. The CDR3 nucleotides are TGTGCCAGCAGCCCAGTAGCACTAGCGGGAACCTACGAGCAGTACTTC. Its translation is CASSPVALAGTYEQYF.

This clonotype was recorded a few times. The chain recombines TRBV6-5 with TRBJ2-7, with a possible D match to TRBD2 (7 bases). This CDR3 contains 14 residues. Germline CDR1 and CDR2: MNHEY and SVGAGI. Between the trimmed V and J ends, which lost 2 bases and 6 bases, there was a span of 14 bases. CDR3 sequence: CASSYDGGRPEQYF. The DNA for the CDR3 is TGTGCCAGCAGTTACGACGGGGGGCGACCCGAGCAGTACTTC.

The sample holds a few counts of this clonotype. The chain carries TRBV9 and TRBJ2-5; D uncertain. Between the trimmed V and J ends, which lost 4 bases and 1 base, there was a span of 14 bases. Germline values: CDR1 SGDLS, CDR2 YYNGEE. The CDR3 sequence is 15 residues long. The CDR3 region is CASSIGTVAQETQYF. The DNA for the CDR3 is TGTGCCAGCAGCATTGGAACAGTCGCCCAAGAGACCCAGTACTTC.

In its sample, this clonotype was seen a few times. V and J are TRBV6-2 or TRBV6-3 and TRBJ1-1; a possible D gene is TRBD1 (6 bases). Germline-derived CDR1 and CDR2 are MNHEY and SVGEGT. V lost 2 bases and J lost 8, with 6 bases in between. The CDR3 is made up of 11 amino acids. The CDR3 DNA follows: TGTGCCAGCAGTTACACAGGGGAAGCTTTCTTT. This encodes CASSYTGEAFF.

This chain connects TRBV7-3 to TRBJ2-3, with TRBD1 matching 7 bases. The CDR3 sequence is 16 residues long. V dropped 6 bases and J dropped 0; count of bases not matched to a gene: 9. In germline, CDR1 is SGHTA, CDR2 FQGTGA. This CDR3 is CASSWADRLSTDTQYF. In nucleotides, the CDR3 is TGTGCCAGCAGTTGGGCGGACAGGCTTAGCACAGATACGCAGTATTTT.

The V call is TRBV4-3, the J call TRBJ2-7; 9 bases match TRBD1. This CDR3 has 17 residues. Germline lookup yields CDR1 LGHNA and CDR2 YSLEER. V lost 0 bases to trimming and J lost 0 bases; unmatched junction nucleotides: 6. CDR3 bases: TGCGCCAGCAGCCAAGACCCCCGGACAGGGGCCTCCTACGAGCAGTACTTC. Translating it yields CASSQDPRTGASYEQYF.

In its sample, this clonotype was seen a few times. The chain joins TRBV7-8 to TRBJ2-7; TRBD2 matches 7 bases. J was trimmed by 0 bases and V by 5 bases; bases with no gene match: 7. This CDR3 contains 15 residues. Germline V gene sequence: CDR1 SGHVS, CDR2 FQNEAQ. The CDR3 DNA follows: TGTGCCAGCAGCCCGGGGGGTACCTTCTCCTACGAGCAGTACTTC. It translates to CASSPGGTFSYEQYF.

The chain carries TRBV6-1 and TRBJ2-1; 9 bases match TRBD1. The trim removed 9 bases at V and 10 bases at J, leaving 7 bases unmatched. Germline V CDR1 and CDR2: MNHNS, SASEGT. The CDR3 spans 12 residues. In nucleotides, the CDR3 is TGTGCCAGTCAACAGGGGGCGAGGGAGCAGTTCTTC. Its protein is CASQQGAREQFF.

CDR3 DNA sequence: TGCGCCAGCAGCCAGGGAGGGGGGGCGAACACCGGGGAGCTGTTTTTT. Its translation is CASSQGGGANTGELFF. This chain uses TRBV4-1 with TRBJ2-2; D might be TRBD2 (7 bases). Trimming removed 3 bases at V and 0 bases at J, with 11 bases between. Germline CDR1 reads MGHRA; CDR2 reads YSYEKL. This CDR3 spans 16 amino acids.

The chain combines TRBV29-1 with TRBJ2-7, with D tentatively TRBD2 (5 bases). The CDR3 has 11 residues. V was pared by 1 base and J by 7 bases, with 8 bases between. CDR1 is SQVTM, CDR2 ANQGSEA, per germline. The CDR3 nucleotides are TGCAGCGTTGAAGGGGCGGGTGAGCAGTACTTC. This gives the protein CSVEGAGEQYF.

This clonotype came up a few times. This rearrangement joins TRBV6-5 to TRBJ2-5; D not resolved. CDR1 is MNHEY and CDR2 is SVGAGI in the germline V gene. Trimming left V 0 bases short and J 5 bases short, with 7 bases between. The CDR3 is made up of 13 amino acids. This chain's CDR3 is CASSYSPFETQYF. The CDR3 region has the DNA TGTGCCAGCAGTTACTCCCCCTTCGAGACCCAGTACTTC.

This clonotype was seen more than once but under ten times. V gene TRBV6-5 combines with J gene TRBJ1-4, with D perhaps matching TRBD1 (5 bases). V was clipped by 5 bases and J by 7 bases, with 17 bases between them. The CDR3 length is 15 residues. Germline loops: CDR1 MNHEY, CDR2 SVGAGI. The CDR3 DNA follows: TGTGCCAGCAGTCTGGCGGCCCCGGGGGGTGAAAAACTGTTTTTT. Protein product: CASSLAAPGGEKLFF.

The chain joins TRBV5-1 to TRBJ2-7, with a possible D match to TRBD2 (5 bases). Per the germline V gene, CDR1 is SGHRS and CDR2 is YFSETQ. CDR3 length: 14 residues. Trimming left V 4 bases short and J 7 bases short, with 18 bases between. In DNA, the CDR3 is TGCGCCAGCAGCGTAACGCCCGGGGTTCGGGAGCAGTACTTC. As protein: CASSVTPGVREQYF.